In its sample, the clone carrying this TCR beta chain was seen many times. Original data processing: Construction of a distant-metastasis classifier for papillary thyroid cancer relied on CDR3 differences across clinicopathological groups. TCRdb re-analyzed the PCR reads through MiXCR. TCRdb, rather than the study authors, made the V and J calls. The sample contains some 33,000 clones, 14% to 15% of which appear only once. The data were obtained in a study of metastatic and nonmetastatic thyroid tumors. Overall study context: Comparison of repertoires was carried out across blood and tumor or nodule tissue from malignant and benign thyroid patients.

Thyroid surgery had not been preceded by any treatment in any patient. With V trimmed by 6 bases and J by 4 bases, 2 bases remained unmatched. The CDR3 loop spans 13 amino acids. The germline gives CDR1 LNHDA, CDR2 SQIVND (reference sequence). This receptor was identified in a male donor with papillary thyroid cancer or a benign thyroid nodule (not recorded which). Some clones in this sample may be carry-over from other donors' samples. The chain couples TRBV19 to TRBJ1-1, with TRBD1 matching over 10 bases. Material: blood. CDR3 coding DNA: TGTGCCAGTAGGGGACAGGGGACCACTGAAGCTTTCTTT. Amino acid sequence: CASRGQGTTEAFF.